These 20 T cell receptor beta chains originate from one sample sequenced in a study of early T cells in non-severe SARS-CoV-2 infection. TCRdb used MiXCR to reprocess the 5' RACE reads, holding one entry per CDR3 protein. Among about 58,000 distinct CDR3 sequences, roughly an eighth were seen once, and the ten largest hold roughly 9.1%. Sequenced sample: whole blood. The receptors originated from an adult who was a healthcare worker with PCR-confirmed SARS-CoV-2 infection or an uninfected control (not recorded which).

This clonotype was recorded a few times. The chain combines TRBV7-2 with TRBJ1-5, with TRBD1 matching over 7 bases. This CDR3 contains 14 residues. The germline V gene has CDR1 SGHTA and CDR2 FQGNSA. Trimming took 0 bases from V and 6 from J; bases not matched to a gene: 2. The CDR3 reads CASSLARGRQPQHF. The CDR3 nucleotides read TGTGCCAGCAGCTTAGCGAGGGGGCGTCAGCCCCAGCATTTT.

The rearrangement uses TRBV20-1 and TRBJ2-1; no clear D gene. This CDR3 has 12 residues. Trimming cost V 0 bases and J 8 bases, with 8 bases left between them. The V gene's germline CDR1 is DFQATT and CDR2 SNEGSKA (reference sequence). As DNA, the CDR3 is TGCAGTGCTAGAGAGGTCGGTGATGAGCAGTTCTTC. This translates into CSAREVGDEQFF.

This clonotype has a handful of counts. The chain couples TRBV7-9 to TRBJ2-3, with 9 bases matching TRBD1. This CDR3 comprises 16 residues. Trimming cost V 4 bases and J 2 bases; bases outside gene matches: 7. Germline lookup yields CDR1 SEHNR and CDR2 FQNEAQ (reference sequence). The CDR3 reads CASSSGQGRVTDTQYF. Written as DNA, the CDR3 is TGTGCCAGCAGCTCGGGACAGGGACGAGTCACAGATACGCAGTATTTT.

On this clonotype: This could be a read error, since a much larger clone is one nucleotide away. The chain carries TRBV30 and TRBJ1-1; no clear D. This CDR3 comprises 13 residues. The V gene lost 3 bases and the J gene lost 4 bases, with 12 bases spanning the gap. Germline V gene lookup returns CDR1 GTSNPN and CDR2 SVGIG (reference sequence). The chain's CDR3 is CAWRLRASTEAFF. The CDR3 region has the DNA TGTGCCTGGAGGTTGAGAGCCTCCACTGAAGCTTTCTTT.

This clonotype was observed a few times. J is TRBJ1-2 and V is TRBV9; maybe TRBD1 (5 bases). The CDR3 is made up of 14 amino acids. CDR1 is SGDLS and CDR2 is YYNGEE in the germline V gene. V was cut by 0 bases and J by 4 bases, with 10 bases left in between. CDR3 DNA sequence: TGTGCCAGCAGCGTAGGTTCAGGGAGCTATGGCTACACCTTC. Its protein is CASSVGSGSYGYTF. Supplemented by reference TRBV9 and TRBJ1-2, the full variable domain reads DSGVTQTPKHLITATGQRVTLRCSPRSGDLSVYWYQQSLDQGLQFLIQYYNGEERAKGNILERFSAQQFPDLHSELNLSSLELGDSALYFCASSVGSGSYGYTFGSGTRLTVV.

This clonotype was seen at least ten times. This chain connects TRBV27 to TRBJ2-5, with D perhaps TRBD1 (6 bases). The CDR3 extends over 13 amino acids. Trimming shortened V by 6 bases and J by 1 base, and 9 bases separated the two germline ends. Germline CDR1 and CDR2: MNHEY and SMNVEV (reference sequence). The CDR3 nucleotides read TGTGCCAGCAGGAAGGACAGCCAAGAGACCCAGTACTTC. Residues: CASRKDSQETQYF.

This clonotype was found many times. V usage is TRBV28 and J usage is TRBJ1-1; 7 bases are shared with TRBD1. In germline, CDR1 is MDHEN, CDR2 SYDVKM. This CDR3 has 12 residues. The V and J ends lost 8 bases and 5 bases, in that order; junction bases with no gene match: 5. The DNA of the CDR3 is TGTGCCAGCTGCAGGGGGAGAACTGAAGCTTTCTTT. Encoded protein: CASCRGRTEAFF.

This clonotype was counted ten times or more. The V gene is TRBV7-9, the J gene TRBJ2-1; D may be TRBD1 or TRBD2 (5 bases each). Looked up from germline, CDR1 is SEHNR and CDR2 is FQNEAQ (reference sequence). The CDR3 loop spans 16 amino acids. V was shortened by 1 base and J by 1 base, with 11 bases between the two germline ends. This chain's CDR3 is CASSLDARGSYNEQFF. The CDR3 nucleotides are TGTGCCAGCAGCTTAGACGCGAGGGGTTCCTACAATGAGCAGTTCTTC. Full variable domain (rest looked up from reference TRBV7-9 and TRBJ2-1): DTGVSQNPRHKITKRGQNVTFRCDPISEHNRLYWYRQTLGQGPEFLTYFQNEAQLEKSRLLSDRFSAERPKGSFSTLEIQRTEQGDSAMYLCASSLDARGSYNEQFFGPGTRLTVL.

This clonotype was seen ten or more times. The rearrangement uses TRBV7-6 and TRBJ2-4; possible D gene TRBD1, 6 bases. This CDR3 has 19 residues. Germline CDR1 reads SGHVS; CDR2 reads FNYEAQ. Between the trimmed V and J ends, which lost 1 base and 0 bases, there was a span of 19 bases. The CDR3 DNA reads TGTGCCAGCAGCTTAGAAGCCCCCACAGGGACCCTAGCCAAAAACATTCAGTACTTC. Residues: CASSLEAPTGTLAKNIQYF.

This clonotype was seen at least ten times. The J gene is TRBJ1-5, the V gene TRBV27; no reliable D call. Trimming cost V 2 bases and J 1 base, with 6 bases left between them. The CDR3 contains 14 residues. Per germline, CDR1 MNHEY and CDR2 SMNVEV (reference sequence). CDR3 in amino acids: CASSLRESNQPQHF. As DNA, the CDR3 is TGTGCCAGCAGTTTAAGGGAGAGCAATCAGCCCCAGCATTTT.

A note on this clonotype: A much larger clone differs by one base, so this may be a read error. This chain connects TRBV12-3 or TRBV12-4 to TRBJ2-1; unclear D gene. The better agreement between TRBJ2-7 and the DNA end casts doubt on the J call. The CDR3 consists of 15 residues. As DNA, the CDR3 is TGTGCCAGCAGTTTACTCGGTAACTCCTACAATGAGCAGTACTTC. It yields the protein CASSLLGNSYNEQYF.

This clonotype was recorded at least ten times. The gene calls are TRBV9 and TRBJ2-5; D tentatively reads TRBD1 or TRBD2 (5 bases each). V shed 3 bases and J shed 5 bases, with 11 bases lying between them. Germline V gene lookup returns CDR1 SGDLS and CDR2 YYNGEE. This CDR3 region has 13 residues. As DNA, the CDR3 is TGTGCCAGCAGCGGAGGGGCCGGGGAGACCCAGTACTTC. Translated, it gives CASSGGAGETQYF.

This clonotype was picked up a small number of times. The V call is TRBV7-9, the J call TRBJ2-1; D uncertain. The CDR3 extends over 18 amino acids. V lost 5 bases, J lost 0 bases, and 20 bases lay in between. Germline assignment: CDR1 SEHNR and CDR2 FQNEAQ (reference sequence). CDR3 loop: CASSLMLAYASSYNEQFF. For the CDR3, the DNA is TGTGCCAGCAGCCTTATGTTAGCCTACGCGAGCTCCTACAATGAGCAGTTCTTC. The full variable domain, completed using reference TRBV7-9 and TRBJ2-1, is DTGVSQNPRHKITKRGQNVTFRCDPISEHNRLYWYRQTLGQGPEFLTYFQNEAQLEKSRLLSDRFSAERPKGSFSTLEIQRTEQGDSAMYLCASSLMLAYASSYNEQFFGPGTRLTVL.

This clonotype has more than one count but fewer than ten. The junction differs from germline at one of its ends, possibly a read error. The chain links TRBV7-7 to TRBJ2-3, with D maybe TRBD2 (6 bases). CDR1 and CDR2 from the germline V gene are SSHAT and FNYEAQ (reference sequence). This CDR3 contains 16 residues. The CDR3 bases are TGTGCTAGCAGCCCCCGAGTGGCGGGGTACCCAGATACGCAGTATTTT. Residues: CASSPRVAGYPDTQYF.

This clonotype occurred many times. DNA of the CDR3: TGTGCCATCAGTGAGCCCTCTCAATACTCCTACGAGCAGTACTTC. Amino acids: CAISEPSQYSYEQYF. The rearrangement joins TRBV10-3 to TRBJ2-7; D is unresolved. V dropped 2 bases and J dropped 0 bases, with 11 bases sitting between them. The CDR3 extends over 15 amino acids. Germline values: CDR1 ENHRY, CDR2 SYGVKD.

In this sample, this clonotype turned up many times. The chain is built from TRBV30 and TRBJ2-3; the D gene is possibly TRBD2 (5 bases). In germline, CDR1 is GTSNPN, CDR2 SVGIG (reference sequence). The CDR3 has 14 amino acids. The germline V and J ends were trimmed by 5 bases and 3 bases, with 15 bases remaining between them. CDR3 region: CAWSRTRGTDTQYF. The DNA for the CDR3 is TGTGCCTGGTCCCGGACTCGTGGGACAGATACGCAGTATTTT.

This clonotype occurred a few times. CDR3 protein: CASSFGQGEQYF. CDR3 bases: TGTGCCAGCAGTTTCGGACAGGGCGAGCAGTACTTC. The chain combines TRBV27 with TRBJ2-7; 8 bases line up with TRBD1. The CDR3 has 12 amino acids. After removal of 3 bases from V and 6 bases from J, the junction contained 1 base not matched to a gene. Germline V gene sequence: CDR1 MNHEY, CDR2 SMNVEV (reference sequence).

This clonotype was observed a few times. The chain's CDR3 is CAISESTYEQYF. CDR3 in DNA: TGTGCCATCAGTGAGTCCACCTACGAGCAGTACTTC. This sequence joins TRBV10-3 and TRBJ2-7; no clear D gene. Per the germline V gene, CDR1 is ENHRY and CDR2 is SYGVKD. V was clipped by 0 bases and J by 2 bases, with 2 bases between them. CDR3 length: 12 residues.

This clonotype showed up just a few times. V gene TRBV28 combines with J gene TRBJ2-7; either TRBD1 or TRBD2 may fit D (6 bases each). V lost 5 bases, J lost 0 bases, and 20 bases lay in between. Germline V lookup: CDR1 MDHEN, CDR2 SYDVKM. This CDR3 region has 17 residues. CDR3: CASSPPLGGPTSYEQYF. The CDR3 nucleotides read TGTGCCAGCAGTCCACCCCTAGGGGGGCCGACCTCCTACGAGCAGTACTTC.

This clonotype was seen a few times. V gene TRBV25-1 combines with J gene TRBJ1-1; 7 bases align to TRBD1. Germline values: CDR1 MGHDK, CDR2 SYGVNS. The CDR3 totals 14 residues. J gave up 5 bases and V 6 bases, and 9 bases lay outside the gene matches. This chain's CDR3 is CASRETGDRTEAFF. CDR3 coding DNA: TGTGCCAGCAGGGAAACAGGGGATAGGACTGAAGCTTTCTTT.